These 27 T cell receptor beta chains originate from one sample sequenced in a study of molecular identifiers for immune sequencing clone quantification. TCRdb itself ran the PCR reads through MiXCR, one entry per CDR3 protein. The top ten hold 0.74% of the sample, which has around 320,000 distinct CDR3 sequences, under 25% seen once. Sequences were obtained from naive CD8+ T cells from blood, with Jurkat cell RNA spiked in. The subset here: FACS-sorted CD8+CD4-CCR7+CD45RA+ naive T cells. These receptors were collected from a human donor in good health. Some libraries in this study had Jurkat cell RNA spiked in.

This clonotype was counted a few times. CDR3 coding DNA: TGTGCCAGCAGTCCCTGGTCCGCCAAGTCTATCTACGAGCAGTACTTC. It codes for CASSPWSAKSIYEQYF. The chain links TRBV27 to TRBJ2-7, with unresolved D. Germline-derived CDR1 and CDR2 are MNHEY and SMNVEV (reference sequence). This CDR3 contains 16 residues. V was clipped by 5 bases and J by 3 bases, with 20 bases between them.

The V gene is TRBV21-1, the J gene TRBJ1-5; the table names TRBD1, a call not compared with the DNA. TRBV21-1 is a pseudogene locus. The CDR3 loop spans 16 amino acids. The DNA for the CDR3 is TGTGCCAGCAGCGCCCGGGGCCCCCCTTCGGGTCAGCCCCAGCATTTT. This translates into CASSARGPPSGQPQHF.

This clonotype showed up many times. This rearrangement joins TRBV9 to TRBJ2-3; tentatively, D is TRBD1 (6 bases). V shed 3 bases and J shed 3 bases, with 20 bases lying between them. Germline CDR1 reads SGDLS; CDR2 reads YYNGEE. This CDR3 spans 17 amino acids. This CDR3 is CASSAPHRGFETDTQYF. The CDR3 bases are TGTGCCAGCAGCGCCCCCCATAGGGGGTTCGAGACAGATACGCAGTATTTT.

The V and J genes are TRBV4-3 and TRBJ2-3; D may be TRBD1 (6 bases). The ends were cut back, 1 base at V and 3 bases at J, with 14 bases in the middle. This CDR3 has 16 amino acids. Germline loops: CDR1 LGHNA, CDR2 YSLEER. This CDR3 is CASSQALGQPTDTQYF. The CDR3 nucleotides read TGCGCCAGCAGCCAAGCGTTAGGACAGCCAACAGATACGCAGTATTTT.

This clonotype was detected many times. The chain uses TRBV16 and TRBJ2-7; no firm D call. The CDR3 covers 12 residues. CDR1 and CDR2 from the germline V gene are KGHSY and FQNENV. The V gene lost 2 bases and the J gene lost 3 bases, with 5 bases spanning the gap. CDR3 region: CASSQMGYEQYF. The CDR3 DNA sequence: TGTGCCAGCAGCCAAATGGGCTACGAGCAGTACTTC. Combining the CDR3 with reference TRBV16 and TRBJ2-7 gives the whole variable domain GEEVAQTPKHLVRGEGQKAKLYCAPIKGHSYVFWYQQVLKNEFKFLISFQNENVFDETGMPKERFSAKCLPNSPCSLEIQATKLEDSAVYFCASSQMGYEQYFGPGTRLTVT.

This clonotype was counted ten times or more. The rearrangement joins TRBV30 to TRBJ2-7, with D tentatively TRBD1 (6 bases). CDR1 is GTSNPN, CDR2 SVGIG, per germline (reference sequence). CDR3 length: 13 amino acids. Trimming took off 0 bases at V and 4 bases at J, with 10 bases between the two ends. The CDR3, as DNA: TGTGCCTGGAGTGTAGGGACACAATACGAGCAGTACTTC. Its translation: CAWSVGTQYEQYF.

This clonotype showed up just once. J is TRBJ2-7 and V is TRBV27; 9 nucleotides match TRBD1. V shed 4 bases and J 3 bases; nucleotides not matched to a gene: 7. This CDR3 is built from 15 residues. In germline, CDR1 is MNHEY, CDR2 SMNVEV (reference sequence). The CDR3 bases are TGTGCCAGCAGTTCGCCCGGGACAGGGTACTACGAGCAGTACTTC. It codes for CASSSPGTGYYEQYF.

Details on this clonotype: At one end, the junction sequence differs from germline, possibly due to a read error. V usage is TRBV27 and J usage is TRBJ1-1, with D possibly TRBD1 on 5 matching bases. The CDR3 sequence is 13 residues long. CDR1 is MNHEY and CDR2 is SMNVEV in the germline V gene (reference sequence). DNA of the CDR3: TGTGCCGGCAGTTGGGGACGGGACACTGAAGCTTTCTTT. Protein sequence: CAGSWGRDTEAFF.

Concerning this clonotype itself: A much larger clone lies one base from this, so it may be a read error. V usage is TRBV6-2 or TRBV6-3 and J usage is TRBJ1-5; D perhaps matches TRBD1 (6 bases). CDR3 length: 15 amino acids. V was shortened by 10 bases and J by 3 bases, with 19 bases between the two germline ends. CDR1 and CDR2 from the germline V gene are MNHEY and SVGEGT. The CDR3 nucleotides are TGTGCCACCGGTTCCCGAGGGGGGAACAATCAGCCCCAGCATTTT. Its protein is CATGSRGGNNQPQHF.

This clonotype was recorded at least ten times. This chain joins TRBV27 and TRBJ2-7; D uncertain. CDR3 length: 13 amino acids. V gave up 5 bases and J gave up 6 bases, with 14 bases separating them. Germline V gives CDR1 MNHEY, CDR2 SMNVEV (reference sequence). Here the CDR3 reads CASSPRLWPEQYF. The CDR3 DNA reads TGTGCCAGCAGTCCAAGACTCTGGCCCGAGCAGTACTTC.

About this clonotype itself: No conserved phenylalanine or tryptophan ends this CDR3, so it is likely a read error. The chain employs TRBV5-1 and TRBJ2-1, with D tentatively TRBD2 (5 bases). Germline CDR1 is SGHRS and CDR2 is YFSETQ. This CDR3 has 18 residues. Trimming took 3 bases from V and 3 from J, leaving 22 bases between them. CDR3 in amino acids: CASSSVPWPPEVYNEQFL. The CDR3 coding sequence is TGCGCCAGCAGCTCGGTCCCGTGGCCTCCGGAGGTCTACAATGAGCAGTTCCTC.

The gene calls are TRBV5-1 and TRBJ2-7; D is ambiguous. The germline CDR1 and CDR2 sequences are SGHRS and YFSETQ. V was trimmed by 0 bases and J by 0 bases, leaving 10 bases between them. The CDR3 loop spans 15 amino acids. The CDR3 loop reads CASSLGHRSSYEQYF. Here the CDR3 DNA reads TGCGCCAGCAGCTTGGGGCATAGGAGCTCCTACGAGCAGTACTTC.

This clonotype was seen a handful of times. The chain links TRBV4-2 to TRBJ2-7; the match to TRBD2 covers 12 bases. This CDR3 is 17 amino acids long. J gave up 3 bases and V 1 base, and 7 bases lay outside the gene matches. Germline CDR1 reads LGHNA; CDR2 reads YNFKEQ. The DNA of the CDR3 is TGTGCCAGCAGCCAAGGTGGGGCGACTAGCGGGAGCTACGAGCAGTACTTC. This translates into CASSQGGATSGSYEQYF.

With respect to this clonotype: One base away lies a much larger clone, so this may be a sequencing read error. The chain recombines TRBV20-1 with TRBJ2-5, with a weak D call TRBD1 (6 bases). The CDR3 sequence is 14 residues long. The ends were cut back, 1 base at V and 7 bases at J, with 16 bases in the middle. Looked up from germline, CDR1 is DFQATT and CDR2 is SNEGSKA (reference sequence). CDR3 region: CSARGTGQRVTQYF. Here the CDR3 DNA reads TGCAGTGCTAGAGGAACCGGACAGAGGGTGACCCAGTACTTC.

The V and J genes are TRBV29-1 and TRBJ2-3; D may correspond to TRBD1 or TRBD2 (5 bases each). CDR1 is SQVTM and CDR2 is ANQGSEA in the germline V gene. With 4 bases removed from V and 2 bases from J, the gap between germline ends came to 16 bases. This CDR3 contains 15 residues. This CDR3 is CSVVSGRSSTDTQYF. As DNA, the CDR3 is TGCAGCGTTGTATCGGGACGATCCTCCACAGATACGCAGTATTTT.

As for this clonotype: A clone one base away is much larger, so this may be a read error. CDR3 coding DNA: TGCAGTGCTAGAGATCGGACAGGTCAGGAGGCCCAGTACTTC. It specifies CSARDRTGQEAQYF. This sequence joins TRBV20-1 and TRBJ2-5; 7 bases fit TRBD1. Trimming took 0 bases from V and 9 from J; bases not matched to a gene: 10. Per germline, CDR1 DFQATT and CDR2 SNEGSKA (reference sequence). The CDR3 sequence is 14 residues long.

This clonotype turned up a few times. The chain recombines TRBV7-2 with TRBJ2-5; 8 nucleotides match TRBD2. This CDR3 spans 16 amino acids. V was clipped by 5 bases and J by 1 base; unmatched bases: 9. CDR1 and CDR2 from the germline V gene are SGHTA and FQGNSA. The CDR3 bases are TGTGCCAGCAGCCCCCGGACTAGCCTTACCCAAGAGACCCAGTACTTC. This encodes CASSPRTSLTQETQYF.

This clonotype was observed many times. The chain employs TRBV5-6 and TRBJ2-3; D not certain. CDR1 SGHDT and CDR2 YYEEEE come from the germline V gene. V was trimmed by 0 bases and J by 0 bases, leaving 11 bases between them. This CDR3 has 16 residues. The CDR3 DNA is TGTGCCAGCAGCTTGGCGGCTACCTCTAGCACAGATACGCAGTATTTT. This gives the protein CASSLAATSSTDTQYF. Combining the CDR3 with reference TRBV5-6 and TRBJ2-3 gives the whole variable domain DAGVTQSPTHLIKTRGQQVTLRCSPKSGHDTVSWYQQALGQGPQFIFQYYEEEERQRGNFPDRFSGHQFPNYSSELNVNALLLGDSALYLCASSLAATSSTDTQYFGPGTRLTVL.

As regards this clonotype: This may stem from a read error, because a much larger clone lies one nucleotide away. The chain recombines TRBV24-1 with TRBJ2-2; 9 positions match TRBD2. The CDR3 is made up of 21 amino acids. CDR1 and CDR2 from the germline V gene are KGHDR and SFDVKD. V lost 3 bases to trimming and J lost 5 bases; unmatched junction nucleotides: 21. The CDR3 sequence: CATSDTHLLGLAREGTGELFF. CDR3 in DNA: TGTGCCACCAGTGATACCCACTTACTAGGACTAGCGCGTGAAGGTACCGGGGAGCTGTTTTTT.

This clonotype was detected a few times. V is TRBV4-1 and J is TRBJ1-5, with D unresolved. V was clipped by 3 bases and J by 0 bases, with 12 bases between them. Germline V gene data show CDR1 as MGHRA and CDR2 as YSYEKL. The CDR3 totals 16 residues. CDR3 nucleotides: TGCGCCAGCAGCCAGAGTGCCGGGTATAGCAATCAGCCCCAGCATTTT. Amino acids: CASSQSAGYSNQPQHF.

In the case of this clonotype: This may come from a read error, since a much larger clone is one base off. The chain has TRBV6-1 and TRBJ1-1; no reliable D call. Germline-derived CDR1 and CDR2 are MNHNS and SASEGT. This CDR3 is built from 12 residues. The chain's CDR3 is CASSNSNIEAFF. The CDR3 bases are TGTGCCAGCAGCAACTCTAACATTGAAGCTTTCTTT.

This clonotype appeared many times. The V gene is TRBV7-9, the J gene TRBJ1-1; D perhaps matches TRBD1 (5 bases). V lost 4 bases to trimming and J lost 7 bases, with 13 bases between them. Germline lookup yields CDR1 SEHNR and CDR2 FQNEAQ (reference sequence). This CDR3 is built from 13 residues. The CDR3 region is CASSSNTGNEAFF. The CDR3 nucleotides read TGTGCCAGCAGCTCCAATACAGGAAATGAAGCTTTCTTT.

The chain links TRBV20-1 to TRBJ2-3, with 15 bases that match TRBD2. This CDR3 contains 20 residues. J lost 4 bases, V lost 4 bases, and 18 bases had no gene match. Germline assignment: CDR1 DFQATT and CDR2 SNEGSKA (reference sequence). The CDR3 nucleotides read TGCAGTGCTAACAATTTACCGGGACTAGCGGGAGGCCATGCAGCAGATACGCAGTATTTT. Translation: CSANNLPGLAGGHAADTQYF.

With respect to this clonotype: With a much larger clone just one base away, this may be a read error. V usage is TRBV5-1 and J usage is TRBJ2-6; 7 bases fit TRBD2. This CDR3 is 19 amino acids long. The V and J ends lost 0 bases and 5 bases, in that order; junction bases with no gene match: 14. Germline CDR1 is SGHRS and CDR2 is YFSETQ. The CDR3 protein is CASSLALEGGASRANVLTF. The CDR3 DNA sequence: TGCGCCAGCAGCTTGGCCTTGGAGGGAGGGGCCTCACGGGCCAACGTCCTGACTTTC.

This chain links TRBV12-3 or TRBV12-4 with TRBJ2-2; a weak D match, TRBD1 (7 bases). The CDR3 totals 14 residues. V dropped 5 bases and J dropped 5 bases, with 12 bases sitting between them. The CDR3 sequence: CASSPTGRTGELFF. The DNA of the CDR3 is TGTGCCAGCAGTCCGACAGGGAGGACCGGGGAGCTGTTTTTT.

The J gene is TRBJ1-3, the V gene TRBV7-9, with D maybe TRBD1 (6 bases). V dropped 5 bases and J dropped 2 bases, with 16 bases sitting between them. CDR3 length equals 16 residues. CDR1 and CDR2 from the germline V gene are SEHNR and FQNEAQ (reference sequence). The CDR3, as DNA: TGTGCCAGCAGCGTACAGGGATCCGGCCCTGGAAACACCATATATTTT. Encoded protein: CASSVQGSGPGNTIYF.

This chain uses TRBV27 with TRBJ2-1, with 9 nucleotides matching TRBD2. J lost 2 bases, V lost 10 bases, and 3 bases had no gene match. Germline CDR1 MNHEY, CDR2 SMNVEV (reference sequence). This CDR3 comprises 13 residues. The CDR3 spells CATGTSPYNEQFF. The CDR3 coding sequence is TGTGCCACCGGGACTAGCCCCTACAATGAGCAGTTCTTC.